These 14 T cell receptor beta chains were sequenced from one sample in a study of spatial heterogeneity in lung cancer. One entry per CDR3 protein, called by TCRdb with MiXCR from the 5' RACE reads. The table includes about 48,000 distinct CDR3 sequences, roughly 5.2% detected once. The time point is: sample taken at primary tumor resection. The starting material was PBMCs, obtained at surgery. Receptors were obtained from a male donor with early-stage non-small cell lung cancer.

In this sample, this clonotype turned up many times. V usage is TRBV24-1 and J usage is TRBJ2-2; 12 bases are a match to TRBD2. V trimming: 2 bases; J trimming: 3 bases; junction bases outside the gene matches: 6. The CDR3 loop spans 18 amino acids. CDR1 and CDR2 (germline): KGHDR, SFDVKD. CDR3 in DNA: TGTGCCACCAGTGATTCGACTAGCGGGAGACCGCACACCGGGGAGCTGTTTTTT. This translates into CATSDSTSGRPHTGELFF.

The chain links TRBV4-1 to TRBJ2-4; D perhaps matches TRBD1 (6 bases). This CDR3 contains 19 residues. Germline V gene lookup returns CDR1 MGHRA and CDR2 YSYEKL. The germline V and J ends were trimmed by 0 bases and 1 base, with 19 bases remaining between them. CDR3 in DNA: TGCGCCAGCAGCCAAGATCCTGGGCAGGGGATAGGGGCCAAAAACATTCAGTACTTC. Protein sequence: CASSQDPGQGIGAKNIQYF.

CDR3 region: CASSGRPTPYNEQFF. The CDR3 DNA is TGTGCCAGCAGTGGCAGGCCCACCCCCTACAATGAGCAGTTCTTC. The genes are TRBV27 and TRBJ2-1; no clear D. Trimming left V 5 bases short and J 2 bases short, with 13 bases between. The CDR3 consists of 15 residues. Germline CDR1 is MNHEY and CDR2 is SMNVEV (reference sequence).

There are many counts of this clonotype. The chain joins TRBV7-9 to TRBJ2-1, with unresolved D. This CDR3 is built from 11 residues. Germline values: CDR1 SEHNR, CDR2 FQNEAQ (reference sequence). V lost 5 bases and J 5 bases, leaving 4 bases between the germline ends. The CDR3 loop reads CASSTNNEQFF. Here the CDR3 DNA reads TGTGCCAGCAGCACGAACAATGAGCAGTTCTTC.

This clonotype has ten or more counts. This chain joins TRBV29-1 and TRBJ1-1, with a weak D call TRBD1 (5 bases). V lost 7 bases to trimming and J lost 4 bases, with 19 bases between them. The germline V gene has CDR1 SQVTM and CDR2 ANQGSEA. The CDR3 runs 14 residues. As DNA, the CDR3 is TGCAGCGCCGCACGTCCCGGGGGGGGCACTGAAGCTTTCTTT. It yields the protein CSAARPGGGTEAFF. The variable domain in full, with the rest retrieved from reference TRBV29-1 and TRBJ1-1, is SAVISQKPSRDICQRGTSLTIQCQVDSQVTMMFWYRQQPGQSLTLIATANQGSEATYESGFVIDKFPISRPNLTFSTLTVSNMSPEDSSIYLCSAARPGGGTEAFFGQGTRLTVV.

In its sample, this clonotype was seen a few times. The gene calls are TRBV7-9 and TRBJ2-3; tentative D call: TRBD1 (5 bases). This CDR3 is 15 amino acids long. V lost 5 bases and J 2 bases, leaving 14 bases between the germline ends. Germline V CDR1 and CDR2: SEHNR, FQNEAQ (reference sequence). In DNA, the CDR3 is TGTGCCAGCAGCCAAAAGGGGCGCTACACAGATACGCAGTATTTT. Amino acid sequence: CASSQKGRYTDTQYF.

This clonotype has more than one count but fewer than ten. The chain combines TRBV6-2 or TRBV6-3 with TRBJ2-7, with 9 bases lining up with TRBD2. This CDR3 is built from 12 residues. J lost 6 bases, V lost 8 bases, and 5 bases had no gene match. The germline CDR1 and CDR2 sequences are MNHEY and SVGEGT. Written as DNA, the CDR3 is TGTGCCAGCGATAGCGGGAGCCGCGAGCAGTACTTC. Translation: CASDSGSREQYF.

This clonotype occurred many times. The CDR3 DNA is TGCAGTGCTAGAGATGTGGCTTCTAAGAGCTACACCTTC. Translated: CSARDVASKSYTF. The chain couples TRBV20-1 to TRBJ1-2; D unclear. Trimming took 0 bases from V and 9 from J, leaving 14 bases between them. Germline CDR1 is DFQATT and CDR2 is SNEGSKA (reference sequence). The CDR3 is 13 amino acids.

This clonotype was observed a few times. The V gene is TRBV5-4, the J gene TRBJ2-3; no firm D call. The germline V gene encodes CDR1 SGHNT and CDR2 YYREEE (reference sequence). Trimming left V 1 base short and J 0 bases short, with 9 bases between. This CDR3 region has 15 residues. The CDR3 reads CASSLYAESTDTQYF. The CDR3 DNA reads TGTGCCAGCAGCTTGTACGCGGAAAGCACAGATACGCAGTATTTT.

This clonotype came up many times. The gene calls are TRBV10-3 and TRBJ2-7; D ambiguous. CDR1 and CDR2 from the germline V gene are ENHRY and SYGVKD. V was trimmed by 8 bases and J by 3 bases, leaving 11 bases between them. There are 12 residues in the CDR3. The CDR3 DNA sequence: TGTGCCATCGGAGTGGTTGGCTACGAGCAGTACTTC. Residues: CAIGVVGYEQYF.

This clonotype has at least ten counts. This chain links TRBV20-1 with TRBJ2-4; 10 bases line up with TRBD1. V gave up 5 bases and J gave up 8 bases; unmatched junction bases: 9. This CDR3 spans 14 amino acids. The germline V gene encodes CDR1 DFQATT and CDR2 SNEGSKA (reference sequence). CDR3 residues: CSAPRRDRGDIQYF. The CDR3 nucleotides are TGCAGTGCTCCCCGCCGGGACAGGGGAGACATTCAGTACTTC.

The chain couples TRBV20-1 to TRBJ2-3, with no clear D. The CDR3 is made up of 16 amino acids. Trimming took off 5 bases at V and 5 bases at J, with 23 bases between the two ends. Germline loops: CDR1 DFQATT, CDR2 SNEGSKA (reference sequence). The CDR3 DNA reads TGCAGTGCTTCAAACCCAAGTTGGGCAGCCCGAGATACGCAGTATTTT. Residues: CSASNPSWAARDTQYF.

This clonotype occurred many times. The chain links TRBV10-1 to TRBJ2-5; D unclear. The length of the CDR3 is 14 residues. Germline lookup yields CDR1 WNHNN and CDR2 SYGVQD (reference sequence). The germline V and J ends were trimmed by 3 bases and 2 bases, with 10 bases remaining between them. The CDR3 nucleotides are TGCGCCAGCAGTGATTGGGGTGATCAAGAGACCCAGTACTTC. Its translation is CASSDWGDQETQYF.

This clonotype was seen ten or more times. The chain recombines TRBV5-1 with TRBJ2-2; 8 bases map to TRBD2. Germline CDR1 is SGHRS and CDR2 is YFSETQ. The CDR3 runs 13 residues. Germline trimming cut 4 bases from V and 10 bases from J; bases unmatched to any gene: 6. The CDR3 nucleotides are TGCGCCAGCAGCCCCGGGGGGGCAATGGAGCTGTTTTTT. Protein sequence: CASSPGGAMELFF.